This T cell receptor (beta chain) was found in a study of early T cells in non-severe SARS-CoV-2 infection (TCRdb year 2021). Looking at the study overall: Because TCR sequencing was done on bulk RNA from unsorted whole blood, the alpha and beta chains could not be paired.

A case-control design nested within a healthcare worker cohort in London, UK, was used, with weekly nasopharyngeal swab PCR tests and blood sampling performed. Healthcare workers were recruited during the week of the UK lockdown, between 23 and 31 March 2020, and followed weekly for up to roughly 15 weeks. Overall results and qualifications from the work: Matching against VDJdb was skewed toward anti-spike CD8 responses, likely underestimated virus-specific expansions, and missed private and CD4 specificities.

The CDR3 holds 19 amino acids from the cysteine to the phenylalanine. The retained sequence is limited to the CDR3, 57 bases, with the frame set at the first base. The germline V gene supplies CDR1 SNHLY and CDR2 FYNNEI. Between the V and J ends, shortened by 5 bases and 0 bases respectively, the junction contains 20 bases. The library was obtained by 5' RACE. Sequencer: NextSeq 500. The TCR library protocol attached unique molecular identifiers to individual cDNA molecules to correct for sequencing error and PCR bias. Both TCR alpha and beta chains were sequenced, and tight co-correlation was observed between alpha and beta sequence abundances in each sample. Regarding the original processing steps: Decombinator V4 was used to perform V gene, J gene and CDR3 annotation of TCR sequences. Expanded TCRs were defined as changing significantly between any two time points under a Poisson model with p below 0.0001. TCR abundances were normalised to the total number of TCRs sequenced in each sample and reported as counts per million. TRAV1-2 paired with TRAJ12, TRAJ20 or TRAJ33 defined MAIT TCRs, while TRAV10 paired with TRAJ18 defined iNKT TCRs. A search of VDJdb, accessed on 1 November 2021, was run for TCRs annotated to CMV, EBV and SARS-CoV-2, with TCRs annotated for multiple antigens excluded. Starting from the raw public reads, TCRdb applied fastp trimming at Q25, assembled clones with MiXCR and retained in-frame beta chains. Identical CDR3 proteins give one entry, which carries the most common genes and DNA. TCRdb, not the authors, supplied the V and J calls. In all, the sample holds approximately 46,000 distinct CDR3 sequences, and approximately 22% of those were seen once. The ten largest account for under 6% of the sample.

Comments on this clonotype: Its antigen is unknown. No much larger clonotype is one base removed from it; base qualities were not supplied.

Rearrangement joined TRBV2 to TRBJ1-6; the D segment could be TRBD1, given 5 matching bases. This TCR was recovered from an adult who was a healthcare worker with PCR-confirmed SARS-CoV-2 infection or an uninfected control (not recorded which). This specimen was whole blood, taken at baseline. The CDR3 is CASSPPRGGEDSYNSPLHF. The sequenced DNA: TGTGCCAGCAGTCCCCCCCGGGGAGGGGAGGACTCCTATAATTCACCCCTCCACTTT.